This T cell receptor beta chain was found in a study of cytomegalovirus exposure and HLA in healthy donors. Trimming removed 1 base at V and 1 base at J, with 13 bases between. There are 15 residues in the CDR3. Germline assignment: CDR1 SQVTM and CDR2 ANQGSEA. A single count supports this clone. Primers included in the PCR were 60 Vbeta and 13 Jbeta primers. Sequenced by immunoSEQ multiplex PCR; TCRdb stores in-frame clones only, minus some. The sample lists some 100,000 clones, around 76% seen once, with 3% to 4.5% in the top ten. The clonotype comes from a woman in her forties or fifties in good health and CMV-seropositive. This rearrangement joins TRBV29-1 to TRBJ2-5, with TRBD1 as a possible D gene (5 bases). Sequences were obtained from PBMCs. CDR3: CSVEGRLGAQETQYF. The CDR3 DNA reads TGCAGCGTTGAAGGTAGGTTAGGGGCCCAAGAGACCCAGTACTTC. The full variable domain, its missing parts supplied by reference TRBV29-1 and TRBJ2-5, is SAVISQKPSRDICQRGTSLTIQCQVDSQVTMMFWYRQQPGQSLTLIATANQGSEATYESGFVIDKFPISRPNLTFSTLTVSNMSPEDSSIYLCSVEGRLGAQETQYFGPGTRLLVL.